This entry lists 7 T cell receptor beta chains sequenced from one sample in a study of T cells in women clearing cervical HPV infection (dated by TCRdb to the late 2010s). The library was made by the immunoSEQ multiplex PCR assay. The immuneACCESS repertoire file appears here via TCRdb, limited to in-frame rearrangements. These files lack a portion of the clones; in checked studies, under half of the deficit traces to unresolved V genes, and the cause of the others is not known. The table kept for this sample lists around 23,000 clones. Clones ranked in the top ten supply roughly 5.3% of the sample. The source material was blood buffy coat. The receptors originated from a woman aged 18-69 years with a cervical HPV16 infection that either progressed to CIN3+ or cleared (not recorded which).

In regard to this clone: The CDR3 extends 3 residues past the end of the read, so its final part is completed from the germline J gene. V and J are TRBV10-2 and TRBJ2-5; D call uncertain. The germline V and J ends were trimmed by 0 bases and 4 bases, with 3 bases remaining between them. Germline CDR1 and CDR2: WSHSY and SAAADI. The length of the CDR3 is 12 residues. Here the CDR3 reads CASSESRETQYF. CDR3 DNA (partial): TGCGCCAGCAGTGAGTCTCGAGAGACC.

As regards this clone: The read falls 3 residues short of the CDR3 end, and the missing part is taken from the germline J gene. The chain is built from TRBV13 and TRBJ2-2, with D possibly TRBD1 on 5 matching bases. The V gene's germline CDR1 is PRHDT and CDR2 FYEKMQ (reference sequence). The CDR3 is made up of 14 amino acids. Trimming removed 6 bases from V and 2 bases from J, with 10 bases in between. The sequenced CDR3 bases are TGTGCCAGCAGATCTAGGGGCAACACCGGGGAG. Its translation is CASRSRGNTGE. The CDR3, in full, reads CASRSRGNTGELFF.

With respect to this clone: The read finishes 3 residues shy of the CDR3 end, and the germline J gene is used to complete it. The genes are TRBV12-5 and TRBJ2-1, with 7 bases lining up with TRBD2. V lost 2 bases and J lost 4; bases outside the gene matches: 14. Germline loops: CDR1 LGHNT, CDR2 FRNRAP. This CDR3 contains 18 residues. This CDR3 is CASGLITPGEGMYNEQFF. The covered CDR3 bases are TGTGCTAGTGGTTTGATTACCCCGGGGGAGGGTATGTACAATGAG.

The CDR3 region is CAWSNRGNQPQYF. The sequenced part of the CDR3 DNA is TGTGCCTGGAGTAACAGGGGCAATCAGCCG. The V call is TRBV30, the J call TRBJ2-3; TRBD1 aligns across 7 bases. The sequence runs out 3 residues before the end of the CDR3; the remainder is reconstructed from the germline J gene. The length of the CDR3 is 13 residues. The germline CDR1 and CDR2 sequences are GTSNPN and SVGIG (reference sequence).

Details on this clone: The read terminates 3 residues before the CDR3 end, so the remaining end is supplied by the germline J gene. The genes are TRBV18 and TRBJ1-1; TRBD1 matches 7 bases. Germline lookup yields CDR1 KGHSH and CDR2 LQKENI. This CDR3 has 14 residues. V shed 6 bases, J shed 1 base, and the junction held 5 bases outside the gene matches. CDR3 loop: CASSLGQTNTEAFF. The covered CDR3 bases are TGTGCCAGCTCGCTGGGACAGACGAACACTGAA.

The sequenced CDR3 bases are TGTGCCAGTAGTATACGATCAGGGCAGGGAGGAAATTCACCC. This gives the protein CASSIRSGQGGNSP. The full CDR3 is CASSIRSGQGGNSPLHF. J is TRBJ1-6 and V is TRBV19; the D gene is possibly TRBD1 (5 bases). Read sequence stops 3 residues before the CDR3 end, and the germline J gene provides the missing end. The CDR3 is 17 residues long. The germline V and J ends were trimmed by 2 bases and 7 bases, with 18 bases remaining between them. Germline V gene sequence: CDR1 LNHDA, CDR2 SQIVND (reference sequence).

As for this clone: The read terminates 3 residues before the CDR3 end, so the remaining end is supplied by the germline J gene. The chain carries TRBV18 and TRBJ1-2; 7 nucleotides agree with TRBD1. V lost 6 bases and J lost 4; bases outside the gene matches: 11. Germline loops: CDR1 KGHSH, CDR2 LQKENI. The CDR3 loop spans 15 amino acids. CDR3 DNA, as far as it was read: TGTGCCAGCTCCCGAGGACAGGTCCAAGGCTATGGC. Protein: CASSRGQVQGYG. Given in full, the CDR3 is CASSRGQVQGYGYTF.